These T cell receptor beta chains were read from a single sample in a study of graft-versus-host responses after intestinal transplantation. Assay used: immunoSEQ multiplex PCR; TCRdb lists only in-frame clones, some missing. Among about 24,000 clones listed, 80% to 90% were seen once. The starting material was PBMCs, obtained 463 days after intestinal transplant. Source of these receptors: a human patient who received an intestinal transplant, so some T cells may come from the graft donor. CDR3s leave out the opening cysteine and the closing phenylalanine or tryptophan.

J gene	V gene	CDR3 protein
TRBJ2-2	TRBV27	ASLTRDNTGELF
TRBJ2-7	TRBV6-8	ASSYSILEEQY
TRBJ1-2	TRBV16	ASSQSMAGIN
TRBJ2-1	TRBV6-9	ASSSDRGAYNEQF
TRBJ1-4	TRBV5-1	ASSPYSGSATNEKLF
TRBJ1-5	TRBV11-3	AVQSGTEPQH
TRBJ2-5	TRBV5-1	ASADGGSQETQY
TRBJ2-7	TRBV4-1	ASSREGNRGRSSYEQY
TRBJ2-1	TRBV4-2	ASSDRLAGDLYNEQF
TRBJ2-7	TRBV6-5	ASSYPALDSYEQY
TRBJ2-2	TRBV28	ASRQANTGELF
TRBJ2-5	TRBV7-9	ASIDGLQETQY
TRBJ2-1	TRBV7-9	ASSPQGAYNEQF
TRBJ1-1	TRBV2	ASSQGPRSTEAF
TRBJ2-7	TRBV9	ASSVGTSVPLEQY
TRBJ2-7	TRBV28	ASSLRGLAGIYEQY
TRBJ2-2	TRBV7-3	ASSSRRELF
TRBJ2-1	TRBV27	ASSPLAGEQF
TRBJ1-2	TRBV5-8	ASSLLGMGYT
TRBJ2-6	TRBV4-1	ASSQDRTESSGANVLT
TRBJ2-1	TRBV7-9	ASCAGEGGEQF
TRBJ2-3	TRBV21-1	ASSTSGRARSTDTQY
TRBJ2-5	TRBV6-1	ASSEAWDSQETQY
TRBJ1-5	TRBV15	ATSRASGAFNQPQH
TRBJ1-1	TRBV18	ASSPGRSKMNTEAF
TRBJ2-4	TRBV25-1	ASSDSGPELNIQY
TRBJ1-4	TRBV29-1	RETREANEKLF
TRBJ1-5	TRBV28	ASSLTFGGQGGNQPQH
TRBJ2-7	TRBV6-1	ASRGGQGTYEQY
TRBJ2-1	TRBV19	ASGLAGLNEQF
TRBJ1-3	TRBV5-1	ASSSTGSGNTIY
TRBJ1-2	TRBV4-1	ASSQESGSGGYT
TRBJ2-1	TRBV5-1	ASTPTSGRSNHNEQF
TRBJ2-7	TRBV9	ASSGTDLKSEQY
TRBJ1-3	TRBV6-1	ASRSTGFSGNTIY
TRBJ2-3	TRBV6-1	ASSQDHFTDTQY
TRBJ2-1	TRBV30	AACPWTSGSNEQF
TRBJ2-3	TRBV28	ASSSTLSTDTQY
TRBJ2-7	TRBV6-6	ASSYDRAYEQY
TRBJ1-3	TRBV7-4	ASSSFSGNTIY
TRBJ2-1	TRBV19	ASSIHGTEANEQF
TRBJ1-5	TRBV18	ASSSDEGRNQPQH
TRBJ2-1	TRBV2	ASSPSGTPLSMF
TRBJ2-6	TRBV5-1	ASSLGQVASGANVLT
TRBJ2-7	TRBV5-1	ASSVQGGDEQY
TRBJ2-5	TRBV7-6	ASSLAPGHRPKETQY
TRBJ1-1	TRBV9	ASSVSAGGTEAF